The 25 T cell receptor beta chains below come from one sample, sequenced in a study of T cell responses to AZD1222 COVID-19 vaccine. Sequenced by immunoSEQ multiplex PCR; TCRdb stores in-frame clones only, minus some. This sample carries around 120,000 clones, roughly 87% of them seen once, and the ten largest clones take around 10%. Sequencing was performed on peripheral blood, taken on day 0 of AZD1222 vaccination. All receptors derive from an adult in good health.

The chain carries TRBV2 and TRBJ2-1, with TRBD1 identical over 8 bases. The CDR3 spans 14 residues. The ends lost 3 bases at V and 4 bases at J; junction bases unmatched: 2. Germline V gene data show CDR1 as SNHLY and CDR2 as FYNNEI. DNA of the CDR3: TGTGCCAGCAGTGACAGGGGGCGATACAATGAGCAGTTCTTC. It is translated as CASSDRGRYNEQFF. Based on the CDR3 plus reference TRBV2 and TRBJ2-1, the full variable domain is EPEVTQTPSHQVTQMGQEVILRCVPISNHLYFYWYRQILGQKVEFLVSFYNNEISEKSEIFDDQFSVERPDGSNFTLKIRSTKLEDSAMYFCASSDRGRYNEQFFGPGTRLTVL.

The rearrangement uses TRBV7-2 and TRBJ2-3, with D hard to call. CDR1 is SGHTA and CDR2 is FQGNSA in the germline V gene. V lost 5 bases and J 6 bases, leaving 9 bases between the germline ends. There are 12 residues in the CDR3. The CDR3 coding sequence is TGTGCCAGCAGCCACTTCCGGGATACGCAGTATTTT. Its translation is CASSHFRDTQYF. The entire variable domain, with the rest obtained from reference TRBV7-2 and TRBJ2-3, is as follows: GAGVSQSPSNKVTEKGKDVELRCDPISGHTALYWYRQSLGQGLEFLIYFQGNSAPDKSGLPSDRFSAERTGGSVSTLTIQRTQQEDSAVYLCASSHFRDTQYFGPGTRLTVL.

This clone was observed a single time. The gene calls are TRBV15 and TRBJ2-7; 8 bases fit TRBD2. J was trimmed by 2 bases and V by 2 bases; bases with no gene match: 5. Germline V gene data show CDR1 as LNHNV and CDR2 as YYDKDF (reference sequence). The CDR3 length is 15 residues. CDR3 sequence (DNA): TGTGCCACCAGCAGATCCCCCGGGGGGGCCTACGAGCAGTACTTC. Its translation is CATSRSPGGAYEQYF.

V is TRBV5-1 and J is TRBJ2-7; TRBD1 aligns across 11 bases. The closer fit of TRBJ2-1 to the DNA end suggests the J call may be wrong. The CDR3 is made up of 14 amino acids. CDR1 is SGHRS, CDR2 YFSETQ, per germline. The CDR3: CASSQADRGREQFF. The CDR3 nucleotides are TGCGCCAGCAGCCAAGCGGACAGGGGGCGTGAGCAGTTCTTC.

This chain links TRBV20-1 with TRBJ2-7; maybe TRBD2 (6 bases). The CDR3 loop spans 15 amino acids. Looked up from germline, CDR1 is DFQATT and CDR2 is SNEGSKA (reference sequence). Between the trimmed V and J ends, which lost 3 bases and 0 bases, there was a span of 15 bases. CDR3 nucleotides: TGCAGTGCTAGTTTTTTGGGGACTTCCTCCTACGAGCAGTACTTC. It codes for CSASFLGTSSYEQYF.

This clone was seen a single time. The V and J genes are TRBV7-9 and TRBJ2-7, with D possibly matching TRBD1 (5 bases). This CDR3 has 13 residues. Germline CDR1 and CDR2: SEHNR and FQNEAQ (reference sequence). V dropped 6 bases and J dropped 6 bases, with 15 bases sitting between them. Written as DNA, the CDR3 is TGTGCCAGCAGGACAGATAGACGGGTCGAGCAGTACTTC. This codes for CASRTDRRVEQYF.

The J gene is TRBJ1-6, the V gene TRBV6-1; possible D gene TRBD1, 6 bases. CDR1 and CDR2 (germline): MNHNS, SASEGT. V was shortened by 1 base and J by 8 bases, with 9 bases between the two germline ends. The CDR3 contains 14 residues. Here the CDR3 reads CASSEGTDDSPLHF. CDR3 bases: TGTGCCAGCAGTGAAGGGACAGACGATTCACCCCTCCACTTT.

The V call is TRBV4-1, the J call TRBJ1-2; D gene uncertain. V was shortened by 1 base and J by 11 bases, with 11 bases between the two germline ends. This CDR3 comprises 12 residues. CDR1 and CDR2 from the germline V gene are MGHRA and YSYEKL. CDR3 nucleotides: TGCGCCAGCAGCCAAGGACTCAGTTTTTACACCTTC. Translating it yields CASSQGLSFYTF.

The rearrangement links TRBV7-6 to TRBJ2-5, with a weak D call TRBD1 (5 bases). V dropped 6 bases and J dropped 2 bases, with 22 bases sitting between them. CDR3 length: 17 amino acids. Germline V gene sequence: CDR1 SGHVS, CDR2 FNYEAQ. The CDR3 loop is CASSVRRVRPSQETQYF. The CDR3 nucleotides read TGTGCCAGCAGTGTCCGCAGGGTACGTCCATCTCAAGAGACCCAGTACTTC.

The J gene is TRBJ2-3, the V gene TRBV24-1; maybe TRBD1 (6 bases). CDR3 length: 12 residues. Trimming removed 4 bases at V and 5 bases at J, with 6 bases between. CDR1 is KGHDR and CDR2 is SFDVKD in the germline V gene. The CDR3 sequence: CATSEGGDTQYF. In DNA form, the CDR3 reads TGTGCCACCAGTGAAGGGGGAGATACGCAGTATTTT.

The CDR3 loop is CASSTPRAATNEKLFF. The CDR3 DNA reads TGTGCCAGTAGTACCCCCCGGGCGGCAACTAATGAAAAACTGTTTTTT. The chain recombines TRBV19 with TRBJ1-4; unclear D gene. Germline lookup yields CDR1 LNHDA and CDR2 SQIVND (reference sequence). Trimming shortened V by 4 bases and J by 0 bases, and 12 bases separated the two germline ends. This CDR3 is 16 amino acids long.

J is TRBJ1-6 and V is TRBV9; D is possibly TRBD1 (5 bases). V was clipped by 3 bases and J by 0 bases, with 10 bases between them. The CDR3 length is 16 residues. CDR1 is SGDLS, CDR2 YYNGEE, per germline. The CDR3 spells CASSGGAGSYNSPLHF. The CDR3 DNA is TGTGCCAGCAGCGGCGGGGCTGGCTCCTATAATTCACCCCTCCACTTT.

J is TRBJ2-7 and V is TRBV11-1; 8 positions match TRBD2. Germline V lookup: CDR1 SGHAT, CDR2 FQDESV (reference sequence). The V gene end was trimmed by 0 bases and the J gene end by 1 base; junction bases not matched to a gene: 5. The CDR3 extends over 16 amino acids. The CDR3 DNA is TGTGCCAGCAGCTTAGCCCCCAGCGGGAGTTCCTACGAGCAGTACTTC. Its protein product is CASSLAPSGSSYEQYF.

This clone was detected once. This chain uses TRBV4-1 with TRBJ1-2; D gene uncertain. The length of the CDR3 is 12 residues. V lost 1 base, J lost 5 bases, and 5 bases lay in between. Germline CDR1 and CDR2: MGHRA and YSYEKL. The chain's CDR3 is CASSQVGYGYTF. The CDR3 DNA reads TGCGCCAGCAGCCAAGTGGGTTATGGCTACACCTTC.

CDR3 DNA: TGTGCCAGTGGCCGTAGCGTGTCCTACGAGCAGTACTTC. It codes for CASGRSVSYEQYF. The chain couples TRBV19 to TRBJ2-7; D perhaps matches TRBD2 (5 bases). The CDR3 runs 13 residues. The germline V and J ends were trimmed by 8 bases and 1 base, with 12 bases remaining between them. CDR1 and CDR2 (germline): LNHDA, SQIVND (reference sequence). Based on the CDR3 plus reference TRBV19 and TRBJ2-7, the full variable domain is DGGITQSPKYLFRKEGQNVTLSCEQNLNHDAMYWYRQDPGQGLRLIYYSQIVNDFQKGDIAEGYSVSREKKESFPLTVTSAQKNPTAFYLCASGRSVSYEQYFGPGTRLTVT.

The rearrangement joins TRBV10-3 to TRBJ2-7, with 12 bases that match TRBD2. The CDR3 runs to 17 residues. CDR1 ENHRY and CDR2 SYGVKD come from the germline V gene. After removal of 5 bases from V and 0 bases from J, the junction contained 8 bases not matched to a gene. The CDR3 sequence: CAISTGLAGESSYEQYF. The CDR3 DNA reads TGTGCCATCAGTACGGGACTAGCGGGTGAAAGCTCCTACGAGCAGTACTTC.

This clone was seen once. The chain has TRBV27 and TRBJ2-1; possible D gene TRBD2, 5 bases. The V end lost 8 bases, the J end lost 8 bases, and 19 bases lay between the germline ends. Germline V gives CDR1 MNHEY, CDR2 SMNVEV (reference sequence). The CDR3 runs to 14 residues. CDR3 nucleotide sequence: TGTGCCAGCGGGCCCGGGCGGAGGTTCTATGAGCAGTTCTTC. Protein sequence: CASGPGRRFYEQFF.

This chain joins TRBV2 and TRBJ2-7, with unresolved D. Per germline, CDR1 SNHLY and CDR2 FYNNEI. With 4 bases removed from V and 5 bases from J, the gap between germline ends came to 9 bases. The CDR3 is 12 amino acids. The CDR3 here is CASSVGGDEQYF. The CDR3, as DNA: TGTGCCAGCAGTGTAGGTGGGGACGAGCAGTACTTC.

CDR3 sequence (DNA): TGCGCCAGCAGCTTGGCTGGGACAGGCTATGGCTACACCTTC. It is translated as CASSLAGTGYGYTF. This chain joins TRBV5-1 and TRBJ1-2; 8 bases are shared with TRBD1. Trimming cost V 0 bases and J 4 bases; bases outside gene matches: 2. CDR1 is SGHRS and CDR2 is YFSETQ in the germline V gene. The CDR3 contains 14 residues. The complete variable domain, with remaining parts taken from reference TRBV5-1 and TRBJ1-2, reads KAGVTQTPRYLIKTRGQQVTLSCSPISGHRSVSWYQQTPGQGLQFLFEYFSETQRNKGNFPGRFSGRQFSNSRSEMNVSTLELGDSALYLCASSLAGTGYGYTFGSGTRLTVV.

The rearrangement joins TRBV19 to TRBJ2-1, with 10 bases aligning to TRBD2. The CDR3 is 16 amino acids. Germline assignment: CDR1 LNHDA and CDR2 SQIVND (reference sequence). V lost 0 bases, J lost 6 bases, and 5 bases stayed unmatched. CDR3 region: CASSIDSSGGFNEQFF. The CDR3 DNA sequence: TGTGCCAGTAGTATAGATTCTAGCGGGGGATTCAATGAGCAGTTCTTC.

The sample holds one count of this clone. The chain couples TRBV13 to TRBJ2-7; 7 bases match TRBD2. Losses at the gene ends were 6 bases for V and 4 bases for J; bases not matched to a gene: 15. The CDR3 loop spans 16 amino acids. Germline V gives CDR1 PRHDT, CDR2 FYEKMQ (reference sequence). Here the CDR3 reads CASSYPSGTTGYEQYF. As DNA, the CDR3 is TGTGCCAGCAGTTACCCGTCCGGGACTACTGGGTACGAGCAGTACTTC.

The chain combines TRBV3-1 (or the pseudogene TRBV3-2) with TRBJ2-3, with D uncertain. The CDR3 covers 13 residues. Trimming removed 7 bases from V and 6 bases from J, with 14 bases in between. Germline loops: CDR1 LGHDT, CDR2 YNNKEL (reference sequence). In DNA form, the CDR3 reads TGTGCCAGCAAGGAGCCCTACGCCGATACGCAGTATTTT. Translating gives CASKEPYADTQYF.

The V and J genes are TRBV24-1 and TRBJ2-5; 9 bases are shared with TRBD1. The germline CDR1 and CDR2 sequences are KGHDR and SFDVKD. V shed 9 bases, J shed 5 bases, and the junction held 9 bases outside the gene matches. The CDR3 extends over 14 amino acids. CDR3 sequence (DNA): TGTGCCACCCAAACAGGGGGCGATTGGGAGACCCAGTACTTC. Protein product: CATQTGGDWETQYF.

V is TRBV7-3 and J is TRBJ2-6; TRBD1 aligns across 9 bases. The CDR3 totals 18 residues. The V and J ends lost 5 bases and 0 bases, in that order; junction bases with no gene match: 8. Per the germline V gene, CDR1 is SGHTA and CDR2 is FQGTGA. CDR3: CASSTQGALSSGANVLTF. CDR3 nucleotides: TGTGCCAGCAGCACACAGGGGGCACTTAGCTCTGGGGCCAACGTCCTGACTTTC. Full variable domain (missing parts from reference TRBV7-3 and TRBJ2-6): GAGVSQTPSNKVTEKGKYVELRCDPISGHTALYWYRQSLGQGPEFLIYFQGTGAADDSGLPNDRFFAVRPEGSVSTLKIQRTERGDSAVYLCASSTQGALSSGANVLTFGAGSRLTVL.

V is TRBV24-1 and J is TRBJ2-2; D gene unclear. V was pared by 5 bases and J by 3 bases, with 15 bases between. Germline V gives CDR1 KGHDR, CDR2 SFDVKD. This CDR3 spans 16 amino acids. CDR3 protein: CATSARNGPHTGELFF. CDR3 sequence (DNA): TGTGCCACCAGTGCCCGGAACGGACCACACACCGGGGAGCTGTTTTTT.